These T cell receptor beta chains were read from a single sample in a study of control samples from healthy donors and cancer patients. Profiled with immunoSEQ multiplex PCR; TCRdb holds only in-frame clones, not every one. This table has approximately 94,000 clones, approximately 90% appearing once. Sample: blood. The receptors come from a woman in her 30s in good health. CDR3s include the opening cysteine and the closing phenylalanine or tryptophan. D genes are given only for firm matches. Some rows mark clone size as missing; the rest say once, few, many or name a class of expanded clone.

CDR3nt: TGCAGCGTTGAGGCCGATCCTAATGAAAAACTGTTTTTT
CDR3aa: CSVEADPNEKLFF
abundance: .
j_gene: TRBJ1-4
v_gene: TRBV29-1
d_gene: .

CDR3nt: TGTGCCAGCAGCTTGGGTCTAGTAGGGAATGAGCAGTTCTTC
CDR3aa: CASSLGLVGNEQFF
abundance: once
j_gene: TRBJ2-1
v_gene: TRBV11-3
d_gene: .

CDR3nt: TGTGCCAGCAGTGGGACAGGGGGAATAGCTTTCTTT
CDR3aa: CASSGTGGIAFF
abundance: .
j_gene: TRBJ1-1
v_gene: TRBV2
d_gene: TRBD1

CDR3nt: TGTGCCACCAGCAGAGACCAACGACAGGCTAGCAATCAGCCCCAGCATTTT
CDR3aa: CATSRDQRQASNQPQHF
abundance: .
j_gene: TRBJ1-5
v_gene: TRBV15
d_gene: .

CDR3nt: TGTGCCAGCGTGGGGGGGGCCAGGCAAGAGACCCAGTACTTC
CDR3aa: CASVGGARQETQYF
abundance: .
j_gene: TRBJ2-5
v_gene: TRBV6-5
d_gene: .

CDR3nt: TGTGCCAGCAGCCGACTAGCGGGAGATTTCGAGCAGTACTTC
CDR3aa: CASSRLAGDFEQYF
abundance: .
j_gene: TRBJ2-7
v_gene: TRBV2
d_gene: TRBD2

CDR3nt: TGTGCCAGCACCGAAGGTGGTAGCGGGGGAGAGACCCAGTACTTC
CDR3aa: CASTEGGSGGETQYF
abundance: .
j_gene: TRBJ2-5
v_gene: TRBV4-2
d_gene: TRBD2

CDR3nt: TGTGCCAGCAGCCAACAGGGCAGCGCGAACACCGGGGAGCTGTTTTTT
CDR3aa: CASSQQGSANTGELFF
abundance: .
j_gene: TRBJ2-2
v_gene: TRBV7-3
d_gene: .

CDR3nt: TGTGCCAGCAGCCGGAACGTGGCCCACGAGGATACGCAGTATTTT
CDR3aa: CASSRNVAHEDTQYF
abundance: .
j_gene: TRBJ2-3
v_gene: TRBV7-9
d_gene: .

CDR3nt: TGTGCCAGCTCACCACCGGAACTCCAAGAGACCCAGTACTTC
CDR3aa: CASSPPELQETQYF
abundance: .
j_gene: TRBJ2-5
v_gene: TRBV18
d_gene: .

CDR3nt: TGTGCCAGCAGCTTGGGTGACAGCAAAAACATTCAGTACTTC
CDR3aa: CASSLGDSKNIQYF
abundance: .
j_gene: TRBJ2-4
v_gene: TRBV5-6
d_gene: .

CDR3nt: TGTGCCAGCAGCATCCGGGACAGAGAGTGGGCTGAAGCTTTCTTT
CDR3aa: CASSIRDREWAEAFF
abundance: once
j_gene: TRBJ1-1
v_gene: TRBV7-9
d_gene: TRBD1

CDR3nt: TGTGCCAGCAGCCAAAGGGCGGGCACTGAAGCTTTCTTT
CDR3aa: CASSQRAGTEAFF
abundance: .
j_gene: TRBJ1-1
v_gene: TRBV3-1/TRBV3-2
d_gene: .

CDR3nt: TGTGCCAGTATGAAAACCGGGACAGGAAAGGGAATCTATGGCTACACCTTC
CDR3aa: CASMKTGTGKGIYGYTF
abundance: .
j_gene: TRBJ1-2
v_gene: TRBV19
d_gene: TRBD1

CDR3nt: TGCGCCAGCAGTGAATCGATATCTGCAGGGGAGAGCAATCAGCCCCAGCATTTT
CDR3aa: CASSESISAGESNQPQHF
abundance: .
j_gene: TRBJ1-5
v_gene: TRBV10-1
d_gene: .

CDR3nt: TGTGCCAGCAGCTACCGAAGGGGACAACAGAACACTGAAGCTTTCTTT
CDR3aa: CASSYRRGQQNTEAFF
abundance: .
j_gene: TRBJ1-1
v_gene: TRBV6-5
d_gene: .

CDR3nt: TGTGCCAGCAGCGCGGGGACGGCTATAGGGAACACTGAAGCTTTCTTT
CDR3aa: CASSAGTAIGNTEAFF
abundance: .
j_gene: TRBJ1-1
v_gene: TRBV9
d_gene: .

CDR3nt: TGCGCCAGCAGCTTGGATCCCGGGCGTCTTGAAGCTTTCTTT
CDR3aa: CASSLDPGRLEAFF
abundance: .
j_gene: TRBJ1-1
v_gene: TRBV5-1
d_gene: .

CDR3nt: TGTGCCATTCGAACTACTCCCGGGGCCAGCCTTGGCTATGGCTACACCTTC
CDR3aa: CAIRTTPGASLGYGYTF
abundance: .
j_gene: TRBJ1-2
v_gene: TRBV28
d_gene: .

CDR3nt: TGTGCCAGCAGTTACTCGGGGGTTGAAGCTTTCTTT
CDR3aa: CASSYSGVEAFF
abundance: .
j_gene: TRBJ1-1
v_gene: TRBV6-5
d_gene: .

CDR3nt: TGTGCCAGCAGCCATAAGGGACTCTTCTCTGGAAACACCATATATTTT
CDR3aa: CASSHKGLFSGNTIYF
abundance: .
j_gene: TRBJ1-3
v_gene: TRBV14
d_gene: .

CDR3nt: TGTGCCAGCAGTTTTCCAGGGTCCTGGGGCTATGGCTACACCTTC
CDR3aa: CASSFPGSWGYGYTF
abundance: .
j_gene: TRBJ1-2
v_gene: TRBV28
d_gene: .

CDR3nt: TGTGCCAGCAGTGAAGCGCTCTTCACAGGCCCCTCCTACAATGAGCAGTTCTTC
CDR3aa: CASSEALFTGPSYNEQFF
abundance: .
j_gene: TRBJ2-1
v_gene: TRBV2
d_gene: .

CDR3nt: TGCGCCAGCAGCTTTAAACCGGGGACAGGGACCAACTATGGCTACACCTTC
CDR3aa: CASSFKPGTGTNYGYTF
abundance: once
j_gene: TRBJ1-2
v_gene: TRBV5-1
d_gene: TRBD1

CDR3nt: TGTGCCAGCAGTACGGGAATCACAGATACGCAGTATTTT
CDR3aa: CASSTGITDTQYF
abundance: .
j_gene: TRBJ2-3
v_gene: TRBV5-4
d_gene: .

CDR3nt: TGCGCCAGCAGTGAGTCGGATAGCGGGGGGAAAGACGAGCAGTACTTC
CDR3aa: CASSESDSGGKDEQYF
abundance: .
j_gene: TRBJ2-7
v_gene: TRBV10-2
d_gene: TRBD2

CDR3nt: TGTGCCAGTAGTACCGAGTCGACGGGTAATGAAAAACTGTTTTTT
CDR3aa: CASSTESTGNEKLFF
abundance: .
j_gene: TRBJ1-4
v_gene: TRBV19
d_gene: .

CDR3nt: TGTGCCAGCAGCTTAGCGGATGGATTCCAAGAGACCCAGTACTTC
CDR3aa: CASSLADGFQETQYF
abundance: .
j_gene: TRBJ2-5
v_gene: TRBV7-6
d_gene: .

CDR3nt: TGTGCCAGCAGTTGGGGACAGGCACGAATTGAAAAACTGTTTTTT
CDR3aa: CASSWGQARIEKLFF
abundance: .
j_gene: TRBJ1-4
v_gene: TRBV5-6
d_gene: TRBD1

CDR3nt: TGTGCCAGCAGAGGAGGGACAGGGGGTTACAATGAGCAGTTCTTC
CDR3aa: CASRGGTGGYNEQFF
abundance: once
j_gene: TRBJ2-1
v_gene: TRBV7-2
d_gene: TRBD1

CDR3nt: TGCGCCAGCAGCCCCCAGGACAGGGTGAAGGGTAATTCACCCCTCCACTTT
CDR3aa: CASSPQDRVKGNSPLHF
abundance: .
j_gene: TRBJ1-6
v_gene: TRBV5-1
d_gene: TRBD1

CDR3nt: TGTGCCAGCAGACTAACAGATACGCAGTATTTT
CDR3aa: CASRLTDTQYF
abundance: .
j_gene: TRBJ2-3
v_gene: TRBV7-9
d_gene: .

CDR3nt: TGTGCCAGCAGCTTTGCCAGGCCCGGCCTGGAGCAGTTCTTC
CDR3aa: CASSFARPGLEQFF
abundance: .
j_gene: TRBJ2-1
v_gene: TRBV7-2
d_gene: .

CDR3nt: TGTGCCAGCAGCCAAGTGGACAGCTTTGGGAGCAATCAGCCCCAGCATTTT
CDR3aa: CASSQVDSFGSNQPQHF
abundance: .
j_gene: TRBJ1-5
v_gene: TRBV9
d_gene: .

CDR3nt: TGTGCCAGTAGTATACCTACGACAGGTTTCTATGGCTACACCTTC
CDR3aa: CASSIPTTGFYGYTF
abundance: .
j_gene: TRBJ1-2
v_gene: TRBV19
d_gene: .

CDR3nt: TGTGCCAGTAGTATGGGGTCGGGCAATCAGCCCCAGCATTTT
CDR3aa: CASSMGSGNQPQHF
abundance: once
j_gene: TRBJ1-5
v_gene: TRBV19
d_gene: .

CDR3nt: TGTGCCAGCAAAAGGCGGGAGGGCCTCGTGACAGACACAGATACGCAGTATTTT
CDR3aa: CASKRREGLVTDTDTQYF
abundance: .
j_gene: TRBJ2-3
v_gene: TRBV2
d_gene: TRBD2

CDR3nt: TGTGCCAGCAGTTGGTTAGTCAGCACTGAAGCTTTCTTT
CDR3aa: CASSWLVSTEAFF
abundance: .
j_gene: TRBJ1-1
v_gene: TRBV27
d_gene: .

CDR3nt: TGTGCCAGCAGTGAATCGACGGGGCCTCAGCCCCAGCATTTT
CDR3aa: CASSESTGPQPQHF
abundance: .
j_gene: TRBJ1-5
v_gene: TRBV25-1
d_gene: .

CDR3nt: TGTGCCAGCAGGTATGGGACAGCCTCCTACGAGCAGTACTTC
CDR3aa: CASRYGTASYEQYF
abundance: .
j_gene: TRBJ2-7
v_gene: TRBV14
d_gene: TRBD1

CDR3nt: TGTGCCAGCAGCTTAGATATGAGGAGAAACACCATATATTTT
CDR3aa: CASSLDMRRNTIYF
abundance: .
j_gene: TRBJ1-3
v_gene: TRBV7-8
d_gene: .

CDR3nt: TGTGCCAGCGCAAGGGACGGCGGGGGAAGTCAGCCCCAGCATTTT
CDR3aa: CASARDGGGSQPQHF
abundance: .
j_gene: TRBJ1-5
v_gene: TRBV5-6
d_gene: .

CDR3nt: TGTGCCAGTAGTACGAAAAGCGGGAGGGCCACTTACGAGCAGTACTTC
CDR3aa: CASSTKSGRATYEQYF
abundance: .
j_gene: TRBJ2-7
v_gene: TRBV19
d_gene: TRBD2

CDR3nt: TGTGCCAGCAGTGATCATACGCAGTATTTT
CDR3aa: CASSDHTQYF
abundance: once
j_gene: TRBJ2-3
v_gene: TRBV6-1
d_gene: .

CDR3nt: TGTGCCATCAGTGCATCCCCGGGACTAGCCGCGACCTACAATGAGCAGTTCTTC
CDR3aa: CAISASPGLAATYNEQFF
abundance: .
j_gene: TRBJ2-1
v_gene: TRBV10-3
d_gene: TRBD2

CDR3nt: TGTGCCAGCTCACCACCGACAGGGGGCTTGTGGGGCTACACCTTC
CDR3aa: CASSPPTGGLWGYTF
abundance: .
j_gene: TRBJ1-2
v_gene: TRBV18
d_gene: TRBD1

CDR3nt: TGTGCCAGAAGCTTGGGGACAGAGATACTAGCAGCTACGCAGTATTTT
CDR3aa: CARSLGTEILAATQYF
abundance: .
j_gene: TRBJ2-3
v_gene: TRBV5-3
d_gene: .

CDR3nt: TGCGCCAGCAGCTTGGTTTCGAGGCCTGAGGAAAAACTGTTTTTT
CDR3aa: CASSLVSRPEEKLFF
abundance: few
j_gene: TRBJ1-4
v_gene: TRBV5-1
d_gene: .

CDR3nt: TGTGCCAGCAGTTACTTAGCGGGAGAACGCACAGATACGCAGTATTTT
CDR3aa: CASSYLAGERTDTQYF
abundance: .
j_gene: TRBJ2-3
v_gene: TRBV6-6
d_gene: TRBD2

CDR3nt: TGTGCCAGCAGTGACGGATTTTCTAGCACAGATACGCAGTATTTT
CDR3aa: CASSDGFSSTDTQYF
abundance: .
j_gene: TRBJ2-3
v_gene: TRBV6-4
d_gene: .

CDR3nt: TGTGCCACCAGCAGCTGGGAGAGCACAGATACGCAGTATTTT
CDR3aa: CATSSWESTDTQYF
abundance: .
j_gene: TRBJ2-3
v_gene: TRBV15
d_gene: .